This record covers a single TCR beta chain. Trimming shortened V by 0 bases and J by 3 bases, and 6 bases separated the two germline ends. Germline V lookup: CDR1 LNHNV, CDR2 YYDKDF (reference sequence). The CDR3 totals 13 residues. The data were obtained in a study of blood T cell repertoires in COVID-19. Repertoires were generated with immunoSEQ multiplex PCR, while TCRdb's copy carries only in-frame clones and drops some. Of 100,000 to 130,000 clones in the sample, around 86% were seen once. Input material: peripheral blood. The source of this sequence is a woman between 65 and 79 years old with acute or convalescent COVID-19. The chain uses TRBV15 and TRBJ2-7; D remains ambiguous. DNA of the CDR3: TGTGCCACCAGCAGAGACAGTCACTACGAGCAGTACGTC. This gives the protein CATSRDSHYEQYV.